The present T cell receptor beta chain was sequenced within a study of regulatory T cells in long-lasting Graves disease. The germline V and J ends were trimmed by 0 bases and 4 bases, with 16 bases remaining between them. The CDR3 consists of 16 residues. Germline values: CDR1 GTSNPN, CDR2 SVGIG (reference sequence). This clonotype was picked up many times. Through Arm-PCR of CDR3 regions and iRepertoire HTBI primers, TCR beta libraries were built. TCRdb analysed the multiplex PCR reads with MiXCR anew, one entry per CDR3 protein. The sample shows 350,000 to 450,000 distinct CDR3 sequences, over 15% of them seen only once. The time point here: newly diagnosed GD, antithyroid drugs for less than 3 months. Researchers made the TCR library from RNA that was extracted from PBMCs. These data were also filed under a second study, of T cells in Graves' hyperthyroidism and ophthalmopathy. That report adds: If no ophthalmopathy progression occurred within 18 months, Graves' hyperthyroidism was stable. Ophthalmopathy and stable hyperthyroidism were separated by a 13 V-J model. Ophthalmopathy got predicted by the model a median roughly 6.4 months before its onset.

This clonotype was obtained from a man aged 35-49 years with Graves disease. Sequenced material: peripheral blood mononuclear cells (PBMCs), taken at new diagnosis, from a patient treated with antithyroid drugs. The chain has TRBV30 and TRBJ1-5; D remains unclear. CDR3: CAWSVQGRGGNQPQHF. For the CDR3, the DNA is TGTGCCTGGAGTGTACAAGGCCGGGGAGGGAATCAGCCCCAGCATTTT.